This paragraph covers one T cell receptor beta chain sequence. The antigen is unknown. Specified treatment: roughly 18 received Ad26.COV2.S at low or high dose, single or two shots; roughly five received placebo; per-sample allocation not given. Each sample was drawn 63 days after the first injection (of vaccine or placebo). An adult aged 18-55 years in Boston served as the donor. The source of the sample is a study of Ad26.COV2.S vaccination and SARS-CoV-2 variants. Study-wide background: Administration of Ad26.COV2.S was intramuscular, either once or twice 56 days apart. Study-level findings and limits: Responses of T cells in total may have been underestimated by the TCR breadth and depth analyses. CD8+ and CD4+ T cells specific for spike reportedly responded with substantial breadth after vaccination.

Germline V lookup: CDR1 SEHNR, CDR2 FQNEAQ (reference sequence). The CDR3 covers 15 residues. Deletions cut 6 bases from V and 9 bases from J, with 23 bases between. Method: immunoSEQ multiplex PCR; TCRdb's copy keeps in-frame clones and lacks some. The table includes about 350,000 clones, around 86% detected once. Here the sequenced sample was peripheral blood, taken in a trial of Ad26.COV2.S vaccine versus placebo. This TCR came from a person between 18 and 60 years old who received the Ad26.COV2.S COVID-19 vaccine or a placebo. J is TRBJ2-5 and V is TRBV7-9, with a possible D match to TRBD2 (5 bases). CDR3 DNA: TGTGCCAGCAGTACATCAACCCGGGGTTTCGGGGCCCAGTACTTC. Amino acid sequence: CASSTSTRGFGAQYF.